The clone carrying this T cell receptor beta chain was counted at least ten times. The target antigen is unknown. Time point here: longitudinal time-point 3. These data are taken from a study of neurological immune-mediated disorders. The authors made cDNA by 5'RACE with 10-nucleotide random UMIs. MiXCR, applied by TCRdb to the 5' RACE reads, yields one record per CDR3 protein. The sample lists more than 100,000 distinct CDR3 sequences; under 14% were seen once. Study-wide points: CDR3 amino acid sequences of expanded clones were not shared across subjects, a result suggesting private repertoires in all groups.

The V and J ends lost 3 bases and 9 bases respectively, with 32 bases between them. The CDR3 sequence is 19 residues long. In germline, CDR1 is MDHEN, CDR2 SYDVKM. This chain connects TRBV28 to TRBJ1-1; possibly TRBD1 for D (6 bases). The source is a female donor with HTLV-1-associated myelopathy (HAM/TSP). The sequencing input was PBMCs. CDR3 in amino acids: CASSFVLRGLKKQEPQAFF. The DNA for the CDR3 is TGTGCCAGCAGTTTTGTTCTCAGGGGTCTGAAGAAACAGGAGCCCCAAGCTTTCTTT.